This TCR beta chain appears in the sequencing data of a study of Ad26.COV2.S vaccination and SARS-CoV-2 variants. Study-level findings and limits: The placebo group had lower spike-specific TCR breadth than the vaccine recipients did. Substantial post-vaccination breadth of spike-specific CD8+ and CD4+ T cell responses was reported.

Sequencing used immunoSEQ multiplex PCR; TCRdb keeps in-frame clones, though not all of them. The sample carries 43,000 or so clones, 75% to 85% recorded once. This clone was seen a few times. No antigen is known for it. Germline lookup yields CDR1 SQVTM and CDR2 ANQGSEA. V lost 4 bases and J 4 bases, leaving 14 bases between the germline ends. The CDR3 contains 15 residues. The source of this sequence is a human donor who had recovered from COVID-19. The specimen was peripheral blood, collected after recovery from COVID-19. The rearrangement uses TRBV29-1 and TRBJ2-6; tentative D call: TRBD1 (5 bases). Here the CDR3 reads CSVVLQGGGANVLTF. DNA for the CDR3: TGCAGCGTTGTTCTTCAGGGTGGAGGGGCCAACGTCCTGACTTTC.